The 30 T cell receptor beta chains listed next were all sequenced from one sample in a study of shared clonotypes between healthy human individuals. Here immunoSEQ multiplex PCR was the method, and the copy in TCRdb shows in-frame clones only, minus some. The table records roughly 1 million clones, approximately 80% of them present only once. The sequenced material came from memory CD4+ T cells from PBMCs. The subset denotes: CD45RA-negative fraction. These receptors all come from a man between 18 and 35 years old in good health. Some clones in this sample may be carry-over from other donors' samples.

The chain uses TRBV4-1 and TRBJ2-4; D is unresolved. The length of the CDR3 is 16 residues. Per germline, CDR1 MGHRA and CDR2 YSYEKL. Trimming left V 0 bases short and J 1 base short, with 10 bases between. The CDR3 protein is CASSQEGVAAKNIQYF. CDR3 bases: TGCGCCAGCAGCCAAGAAGGAGTGGCGGCCAAAAACATTCAGTACTTC.

The chain joins TRBV27 to TRBJ2-7; 7 nucleotides line up with TRBD1. Unmatched junction bases numbered 8, after V lost 5 bases and J lost 7 bases. This CDR3 is 13 amino acids long. Germline values: CDR1 MNHEY, CDR2 SMNVEV (reference sequence). CDR3 sequence (DNA): TGTGCCAGCAGTCAACGGACAGGTCGGGAGCAGTACTTC. Its translation is CASSQRTGREQYF.

This chain joins TRBV5-4 and TRBJ2-2; 12 bases line up with TRBD1. The CDR3 runs 16 residues. V shed 4 bases, J shed 5 bases, and the junction held 6 bases outside the gene matches. The germline V gene encodes CDR1 SGHNT and CDR2 YYREEE (reference sequence). As DNA, the CDR3 is TGTGCCAGCAGCCAGGGACAGGGGGCGCGTACCGGGGAGCTGTTTTTT. It codes for CASSQGQGARTGELFF. The full variable domain, with the rest looked up from reference TRBV5-4 and TRBJ2-2, is ETGVTQSPTHLIKTRGQQVTLRCSSQSGHNTVSWYQQALGQGPQFIFQYYREEENGRGNFPPRFSGLQFPNYSSELNVNALELDDSALYLCASSQGQGARTGELFFGEGSRLTVL.

In its sample, this clone was seen once. The rearrangement uses TRBV7-2 and TRBJ1-2, with a tentative D call TRBD1 (6 bases). The CDR3 covers 14 residues. The V gene's germline CDR1 is SGHTA and CDR2 FQGNSA. Trimming took off 4 bases at V and 4 bases at J, with 13 bases between the two ends. The CDR3 bases are TGTGCCAGCAGCTCACGGACAGACAGCTATGGCTACACCTTC. It is translated as CASSSRTDSYGYTF.

CDR3 amino acids: CSVSNKPYEQYF. Written as DNA, the CDR3 is TGCAGCGTTAGTAACAAGCCCTACGAGCAGTACTTC. This chain uses TRBV29-1 with TRBJ2-7; D remains unclear. CDR3 length: 12 amino acids. The V gene lost 5 bases and the J gene lost 2 bases, with 10 bases spanning the gap. Germline V CDR1 and CDR2: SQVTM, ANQGSEA.

This chain links TRBV7-3 with TRBJ2-5, with D possibly matching TRBD2 (5 bases). The DNA end is a closer match to TRBJ2-7, so the J assignment may be wrong. This CDR3 is built from 13 residues. Germline V CDR1 and CDR2: SGHTA, FQGTGA. The CDR3 sequence is CASRPSGSYEQYF. The CDR3 DNA follows: TGTGCCAGCAGACCCAGCGGCTCCTACGAGCAGTACTTC.

This sequence joins TRBV29-1 and TRBJ2-2; 9 bases agree with TRBD1. Germline V gene lookup returns CDR1 SQVTM and CDR2 ANQGSEA. Germline trimming cut 1 base from V and 3 bases from J; bases unmatched to any gene: 6. This CDR3 spans 16 amino acids. CDR3 region: CSVEVWRQGDTGELFF. As DNA, the CDR3 is TGCAGCGTTGAAGTTTGGCGACAGGGGGACACCGGGGAGCTGTTTTTT.

The chain joins TRBV5-1 to TRBJ1-1, with no clear D. The V gene's germline CDR1 is SGHRS and CDR2 YFSETQ. The CDR3 loop spans 13 amino acids. The V end was cut by 3 bases, the J end by 5 bases, with 11 bases between. CDR3 bases: TGCGCCAGCAGCTCACCCGGCCGGACTGAAGCTTTCTTT. It codes for CASSSPGRTEAFF.

The chain recombines TRBV10-3 with TRBJ2-1; D perhaps matches TRBD2 (6 bases). Germline CDR1 ENHRY, CDR2 SYGVKD. The CDR3 contains 15 residues. V gave up 2 bases and J gave up 6 bases, with 14 bases separating them. CDR3 nucleotide sequence: TGTGCCATCAGTGAGGGCCAGGGAGGTACCAATGAGCAGTTCTTC. Protein product: CAISEGQGGTNEQFF.

A remark on this clone: Relative to the germline gene, one junction end is altered; a read error may explain this. The chain is built from TRBV27 and TRBJ2-3; D is possibly TRBD2 (5 bases). The CDR3 totals 13 residues. Germline V CDR1 and CDR2: MNHEY, SMNVEV (reference sequence). The CDR3 here is CVSRREATDTQYF. The CDR3 DNA is TGTGTCAGCCGACGGGAAGCCACAGATACGCAGTATTTT.

This clone has a count of ten or more. CDR3 region: CASSRGQSGSEAFF. The CDR3 DNA follows: TGTGCCAGCAGCCGGGGACAGTCTGGGTCCGAAGCTTTCTTT. The gene calls are TRBV27 and TRBJ1-1, with 7 bases matching TRBD1. CDR1 and CDR2 from the germline V gene are MNHEY and SMNVEV (reference sequence). This CDR3 contains 14 residues. V lost 6 bases to trimming and J lost 8 bases; unmatched junction nucleotides: 12.

This clone was seen just once. This chain joins TRBV9 and TRBJ1-1; D call uncertain. The V end lost 2 bases, the J end lost 0 bases, and 29 bases lay between the germline ends. Germline CDR1 reads SGDLS; CDR2 reads YYNGEE. The CDR3 is made up of 21 amino acids. Written as DNA, the CDR3 is TGTGCCAGCAGCGTCTTGGATACACAACGGGGAAGAGTTAATATGAACACTGAAGCTTTCTTT. Translated, it gives CASSVLDTQRGRVNMNTEAFF.

This clone was seen just once. This sequence joins TRBV28 and TRBJ1-4; the match to TRBD1 covers 7 bases. There are 13 residues in the CDR3. The trim removed 6 bases at V and 5 bases at J, leaving 3 bases unmatched. From germline, CDR1 is MDHEN and CDR2 SYDVKM. Here the CDR3 reads CASSRDRNEKLFF. The CDR3 DNA sequence: TGTGCCAGCAGCCGGGACAGAAATGAAAAACTGTTTTTT.

CDR3 protein: CASSWERESHEQYF. The CDR3 DNA reads as TGTGCCAGCTCGTGGGAGCGGGAGTCCCACGAGCAGTACTTC. The V call is TRBV7-2, the J call TRBJ2-7; 8 positions agree with TRBD2. The CDR3 is 14 residues long. J was trimmed by 5 bases and V by 8 bases; bases with no gene match: 11. The V gene's germline CDR1 is SGHTA and CDR2 FQGNSA.

The V call is TRBV5-1, the J call TRBJ2-2; 7 nucleotides line up with TRBD1. V was clipped by 3 bases and J by 2 bases; unmatched bases: 10. CDR1 and CDR2 from the germline V gene are SGHRS and YFSETQ. The CDR3 runs 17 residues. CDR3 residues: CASSSRGQITNTGELFF. The CDR3 coding sequence is TGCGCCAGCAGCTCGAGGGGACAGATAACTAACACCGGGGAGCTGTTTTTT.

The chain joins TRBV7-2 to TRBJ2-7, with TRBD1 matching 10 bases. The ends lost 5 bases at V and 2 bases at J; junction bases unmatched: 6. Germline lookup yields CDR1 SGHTA and CDR2 FQGNSA. This CDR3 comprises 15 residues. The CDR3 DNA reads as TGTGCCAGCAGCCTACCGGGACAGGGGCCCTACGAGCAGTACTTC. It encodes CASSLPGQGPYEQYF. The full variable domain, completed using reference TRBV7-2 and TRBJ2-7, is GAGVSQSPSNKVTEKGKDVELRCDPISGHTALYWYRQSLGQGLEFLIYFQGNSAPDKSGLPSDRFSAERTGGSVSTLTIQRTQQEDSAVYLCASSLPGQGPYEQYFGPGTRLTVT.

The chain employs TRBV5-1 and TRBJ2-2; weak D call: TRBD1 (5 bases). CDR1 is SGHRS, CDR2 YFSETQ, per germline. This CDR3 spans 13 amino acids. The V end lost 1 base, the J end lost 13 bases, and 14 bases lay between the germline ends. This chain's CDR3 is CASSLYGSQGLFF. DNA for the CDR3: TGCGCCAGCAGCTTGTACGGAAGTCAGGGGCTGTTTTTT.

The V call is TRBV28, the J call TRBJ2-7; tentatively, D is TRBD1 or TRBD2 (5 bases each). The CDR3 contains 14 residues. CDR1 is MDHEN and CDR2 is SYDVKM in the germline V gene. V dropped 7 bases and J dropped 3 bases, with 16 bases sitting between them. Here the CDR3 reads CASTRGRNYYEQYF. The CDR3, as DNA: TGTGCCAGCACCCGGGGACGGAACTACTACGAGCAGTACTTC. Full variable domain (outside the CDR3, taken from reference TRBV28 and TRBJ2-7): DVKVTQSSRYLVKRTGEKVFLECVQDMDHENMFWYRQDPGLGLRLIYFSYDVKMKEKGDIPEGYSVSREKKERFSLILESASTNQTSMYLCASTRGRNYYEQYFGPGTRLTVT.

The V and J genes are TRBV5-1 and TRBJ2-5; D is unclear. CDR1 is SGHRS and CDR2 is YFSETQ in the germline V gene. The CDR3 extends over 14 amino acids. V was cut by 0 bases and J by 9 bases, with 15 bases left in between. The CDR3 bases are TGCGCCAGCAGCTTGGATCCCTCCTTAGGTGCCCAGTACTTC. It specifies CASSLDPSLGAQYF.

Many counts were recorded for this clone. This rearrangement joins TRBV5-4 to TRBJ2-1; D may be TRBD1 or TRBD2 (5 bases each). This CDR3 has 13 amino acids. V lost 4 bases and J lost 5, with 10 bases in between. Germline V gene sequence: CDR1 SGHNT, CDR2 YYREEE (reference sequence). The CDR3 region is CASSPGPDNEQFF. The DNA for the CDR3 is TGTGCCAGCAGCCCGGGGCCAGACAATGAGCAGTTCTTC.

The rearrangement joins TRBV9 to TRBJ2-1; D is possibly TRBD1 or TRBD2 (5 bases each). The CDR3 totals 15 residues. V lost 3 bases and J lost 9, with 19 bases in between. CDR1 and CDR2 from the germline V gene are SGDLS and YYNGEE. CDR3 amino acids: CASSARDLVHGEQFF. CDR3 nucleotides: TGTGCCAGCAGCGCCCGGGACCTAGTACACGGTGAGCAGTTCTTC. Supplemented by reference TRBV9 and TRBJ2-1, the full variable domain reads DSGVTQTPKHLITATGQRVTLRCSPRSGDLSVYWYQQSLDQGLQFLIQYYNGEERAKGNILERFSAQQFPDLHSELNLSSLELGDSALYFCASSARDLVHGEQFFGPGTRLTVL.

CDR3: CASSPGTGPDTQYF. The CDR3 DNA is TGTGCCAGCAGTCCGGGGACCGGGCCAGATACGCAGTATTTT. V usage is TRBV27 and J usage is TRBJ2-3; D could derive from TRBD1 or TRBD2 (5 bases each). There are 14 residues in the CDR3. In germline, CDR1 is MNHEY, CDR2 SMNVEV (reference sequence). V shed 5 bases and J shed 4 bases, with 13 bases lying between them.

The chain links TRBV5-6 to TRBJ2-7; maybe TRBD2 (5 bases). The V gene's germline CDR1 is SGHDT and CDR2 YYEEEE. Trimming left V 4 bases short and J 3 bases short, with 14 bases between. This CDR3 contains 14 residues. Written as DNA, the CDR3 is TGTGCCAGCAGCGGTGCCAGTGACTACTACGAGCAGTACTTC. Residues: CASSGASDYYEQYF.

V gene TRBV27 combines with J gene TRBJ2-5; D is possibly TRBD1 or TRBD2 (5 bases each). This CDR3 comprises 16 residues. Trimming shortened V by 3 bases and J by 3 bases, and 17 bases separated the two germline ends. Germline V gene sequence: CDR1 MNHEY, CDR2 SMNVEV (reference sequence). CDR3 region: CASSLRVGDLEETQYF. Written as DNA, the CDR3 is TGTGCCAGCAGTTTGAGGGTAGGGGATCTTGAAGAGACCCAGTACTTC.

This sequence joins TRBV5-1 and TRBJ2-3, with 10 bases lining up with TRBD2. Germline values: CDR1 SGHRS, CDR2 YFSETQ. With V trimmed by 3 bases and J by 1 base, 11 bases remained unmatched. The CDR3 spans 18 residues. CDR3 DNA: TGCGCCAGCAGCTCGGGGCCTAGCGGGAGTAAAGGCACAGATACGCAGTATTTT. It specifies CASSSGPSGSKGTDTQYF.

This clone appeared a single time. The chain recombines TRBV2 with TRBJ1-2, with 7 nucleotides matching TRBD1. Germline V lookup: CDR1 SNHLY, CDR2 FYNNEI. This CDR3 comprises 13 residues. J gave up 0 bases and V 8 bases, and 3 bases lay outside the gene matches. The CDR3 is CASRDRTNYGYTF. The CDR3 nucleotides read TGTGCCAGCCGGGACAGAACTAACTATGGCTACACCTTC.

The rearrangement links TRBV11-2 to TRBJ1-1, with D perhaps TRBD1 (5 bases). The length of the CDR3 is 16 residues. Per germline, CDR1 SGHAT and CDR2 FQNNGV. The V gene lost 3 bases and the J gene lost 2 bases, with 16 bases spanning the gap. The CDR3 is CASSLVFQGRNTEAFF. In DNA, the CDR3 is TGTGCCAGCAGCTTGGTGTTTCAGGGACGAAACACTGAAGCTTTCTTT. The full variable domain, rest sourced from reference TRBV11-2 and TRBJ1-1, is EAGVAQSPRYKIIEKRQSVAFWCNPISGHATLYWYQQILGQGPKLLIQFQNNGVVDDSQLPKDRFSAERLKGVDSTLKIQPAKLEDSAVYLCASSLVFQGRNTEAFFGQGTRLTVV.

The rearrangement uses TRBV5-8 and TRBJ2-2; maybe TRBD1 (6 bases). The CDR3 totals 16 residues. V lost 5 bases and J lost 2, with 16 bases in between. Germline CDR1 is SGHTS and CDR2 is YDEGEE. CDR3 bases: TGTGCCAGCAGGGACCCGGGACACTCAAACACCGGGGAGCTGTTTTTT. This sequence encodes CASRDPGHSNTGELFF.

The CDR3 DNA follows: TGTGCCAGCAGCTTGACAGCCACAGGACCTACATCCTACGAGCAGTACTTC. Protein: CASSLTATGPTSYEQYF. The chain has TRBV5-6 and TRBJ2-7; possible D gene TRBD1, 5 bases. The V end was cut by 1 base, the J end by 1 base, with 18 bases between. The CDR3 has 17 amino acids. Per germline, CDR1 SGHDT and CDR2 YYEEEE.

The V and J genes are TRBV6-6 and TRBJ1-4, with 9 nucleotides matching TRBD1. CDR1 and CDR2 (germline): MNHNY, SVGAGI (reference sequence). This CDR3 region has 15 residues. The junction had 6 bases not matched to a gene; V was cut back by 10 bases and J by 0 bases. CDR3 DNA: TGTGCCATTAGGGACAGGGTTGCAACTAATGAAAAACTGTTTTTT. It encodes CAIRDRVATNEKLFF.